One T cell receptor (beta chain) is described in this entry. Additional DNA sequences in this sample encode the identical CDR3. This CDR3 contains 13 residues. In germline, CDR1 is MNHEY, CDR2 SMNVEV (reference sequence). Trimming removed 3 bases from V and 5 bases from J, with 8 bases in between. This entry is derived from a study of shared clonotypes between healthy human individuals. TCRdb's copy holds only in-frame clones and misses some; the assay was immunoSEQ multiplex PCR. The sample contains some 1.4 million clones, around 95% of which appear only once. This sequence joins TRBV27 and TRBJ1-5; D is unclear. This clonotype originated in a man younger than 45 in good health. Sequenced: naive CD4+ T cells sorted from blood. Subset specified: CD45RA+ positively selected. The DNA of the CDR3 is TGTGCCAGCAGTTTGGAACGTTATCAGCCCCAGCATTTT. Translating gives CASSLERYQPQHF.